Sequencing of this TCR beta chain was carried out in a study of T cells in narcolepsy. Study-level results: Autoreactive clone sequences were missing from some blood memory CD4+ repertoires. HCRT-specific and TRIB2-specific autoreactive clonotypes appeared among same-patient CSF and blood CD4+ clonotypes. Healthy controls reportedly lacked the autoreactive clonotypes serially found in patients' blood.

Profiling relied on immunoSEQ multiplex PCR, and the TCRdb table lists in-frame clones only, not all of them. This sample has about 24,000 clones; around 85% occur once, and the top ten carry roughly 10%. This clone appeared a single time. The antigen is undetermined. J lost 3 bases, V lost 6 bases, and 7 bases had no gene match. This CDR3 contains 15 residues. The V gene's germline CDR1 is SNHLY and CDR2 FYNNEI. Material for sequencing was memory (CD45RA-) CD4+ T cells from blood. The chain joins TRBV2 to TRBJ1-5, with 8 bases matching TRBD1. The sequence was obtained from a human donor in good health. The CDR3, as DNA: TGTGCCAGCAGCCTAGACAGGGGTAACAATCAGCCCCAGCATTTT. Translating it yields CASSLDRGNNQPQHF. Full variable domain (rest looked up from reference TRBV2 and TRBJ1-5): EPEVTQTPSHQVTQMGQEVILRCVPISNHLYFYWYRQILGQKVEFLVSFYNNEISEKSEIFDDQFSVERPDGSNFTLKIRSTKLEDSAMYFCASSLDRGNNQPQHFGDGTRLSIL.